Listed below are T cell receptor beta chains from one sample, sequenced in a study of siplizumab effects on memory and regulatory T cells. Their recognized antigens are unknown. Produced via immunoSEQ multiplex PCR; TCRdb's table is partial and in-frame only. Here the sample spans 20,000 or so clones, over 35% being singletons. Sequencing was performed on CFSE-low (dividing) CD4+ T cells sorted from an allogeneic mixed lymphocyte reaction. The source of these receptors is a human donor in good health; the cells came from an allogeneic mixed lymphocyte reaction. Some clones in this sample may be carry-over from other donors' samples. CDR3s include the opening cysteine and the closing phenylalanine or tryptophan. Each record gives: J gene, V gene, D gene, clone size, CDR3 protein, CDR3 DNA. D genes are given only for firm matches. The size field is filled for only some rows; it gives once, few, many or a size class.

>TRBJ2-3|TRBV7-9|TRBD1|.
CASSFLIRGQIDTQYF
TGTGCCAGCAGCTTCCTAATCAGGGGGCAAATAGATACGCAGTATTTT
>TRBJ2-1|TRBV29-1|TRBD2|.
CSLGRESEQFF
TGCAGCCTGGGGCGGGAGAGTGAGCAGTTCTTC
>TRBJ1-1|TRBV7-3|TRBD1|.
CASSFGQVWTEAFF
TGTGCCAGCAGCTTCGGACAGGTATGGACTGAAGCTTTCTTT
>TRBJ1-1|TRBV11-2|.|.
CASRSGVNTEAFF
TGTGCCAGCAGGTCCGGGGTGAACACTGAAGCTTTCTTT
>TRBJ2-2|TRBV6-5|TRBD2|.
CASRPPSGGAGELFF
TGTGCCAGCAGACCCCCTAGCGGGGGGGCCGGGGAGCTGTTTTTT
>TRBJ1-2|TRBV6-5|TRBD1|.
CASSFYLGTGLYGYTF
TGTGCCAGCAGTTTTTATCTCGGGACAGGGCTCTATGGCTACACCTTC
>TRBJ1-3|TRBV7-9|.|medium-sized
CASSLASGNTIYF
TGTGCCAGCAGCCTAGCTTCTGGAAACACCATATATTTT
>TRBJ2-2|TRBV28|.|.
CASSSLLAYLGGELFF
TGTGCCAGCAGTTCTCTGCTAGCCTACCTGGGGGGGGAGCTGTTTTTT
>TRBJ1-6|TRBV7-6|TRBD1|.
CASSFRDRDSPLHF
TGTGCCAGCAGCTTCCGGGACAGGGATTCACCCCTCCACTTT
>TRBJ1-6|TRBV5-1|TRBD1|few
CASSQPLTGQSSPLHF
TGCGCCAGCAGCCAACCGTTGACAGGGCAGAGTTCACCCCTCCACTTT
>TRBJ2-4|TRBV27|TRBD2|medium-sized
CASSPRTSGAAKNIQYF
TGTGCCAGCAGTCCAAGGACTAGCGGGGCTGCCAAAAACATTCAGTACTTC
>TRBJ1-1|TRBV6-6|TRBD1|few
CASRRTGGFTEAFF
TGTGCCAGCAGACGTACAGGGGGCTTTACTGAAGCTTTCTTT
>TRBJ2-7|TRBV7-3|.|.
CASSLVPGASYEQYF
TGTGCCAGCAGCTTAGTCCCGGGAGCAAGTTACGAGCAGTACTTC
>TRBJ1-2|TRBV10-3|TRBD1|few
CAISDFSGTGNGGYTF
TGTGCCATCAGTGACTTTTCCGGGACAGGGAACGGTGGCTACACCTTC
>TRBJ1-2|TRBV6-5|TRBD1|few
CASRTGGRGYTF
TGTGCCAGCAGGACAGGGGGCCGTGGCTACACCTTC
>TRBJ1-2|TRBV11-2|.|.
CASSQVESRKTYGYTF
TGTGCCAGCAGCCAAGTCGAAAGCAGAAAGACCTATGGCTACACCTTC
>TRBJ1-4|TRBV7-9|.|.
CASSLAGLSNEKLFF
TGTGCCAGCAGCTTAGCAGGGCTTTCTAATGAAAAACTGTTTTTT
>TRBJ2-7|TRBV5-4|TRBD2|.
CASSLVASGMYF
TGTGCCAGCAGCTTGGTGGCTAGCGGGATGTACTTC
>TRBJ1-1|TRBV7-9|.|few
CASSRITGPNTEAFF
TGTGCCAGCAGCAGAATTACAGGGCCCAACACTGAAGCTTTCTTT
>TRBJ2-7|TRBV5-1|TRBD2|.
CASQEGSGGIYEQYF
TGCGCCAGCCAGGAGGGTAGCGGGGGGATCTACGAGCAGTACTTC
>TRBJ1-1|TRBV25-1|.|few
CASRKEGLETEAFF
TGTGCCAGCAGAAAGGAGGGTTTGGAAACTGAAGCTTTCTTT
>TRBJ1-5|TRBV6-1|.|.
CASSEQDSNQPQHF
TGTGCCAGCAGTGAGCAGGATAGCAATCAGCCCCAGCATTTT
>TRBJ2-7|TRBV6-1|TRBD1|.
CASSARWAGTGPYEQYF
TGTGCCAGCAGTGCTCGTTGGGCCGGGACAGGGCCCTACGAGCAGTACTTC
>TRBJ2-5|TRBV10-2|TRBD2|.
CASTESGRETQYF
TGCGCCAGCACTGAAAGCGGGAGGGAGACCCAGTACTTC
>TRBJ2-7|TRBV2|TRBD1|.
CASSEGGVRQGIYEQYF
TGTGCCAGCAGTGAGGGTGGGGTTCGACAGGGGATCTACGAGCAGTACTTC
>TRBJ1-1|TRBV5-1|.|.
CASTATLPGHTEAFF
TGCGCCAGCACTGCCACCCTCCCGGGGCACACTGAAGCTTTCTTT
>TRBJ1-3|TRBV7-8|.|.
CASSQGLGNTIYF
TGTGCCAGCAGCCAGGGACTAGGAAACACCATATATTTT